This T cell receptor (beta chain) originates from a study of early T cells in non-severe SARS-CoV-2 infection. TCRdb analysed the 5' RACE reads with MiXCR anew, one entry per CDR3 protein. The data show 32,000 or so distinct CDR3 sequences, around 6.3% seen once. The sequenced sample was whole blood. The TCR originated in an adult who was a healthcare worker with PCR-confirmed SARS-CoV-2 infection or an uninfected control (not recorded which).

CDR3 region: CASSLGVTTGELFF. CDR3 in DNA: TGTGCCAGCAGCCTAGGGGTTACCACCGGGGAGCTGTTTTTT. The rearrangement links TRBV11-2 to TRBJ2-2; D is possibly TRBD1 (5 bases). Trimming shortened V by 5 bases and J by 4 bases, and 11 bases separated the two germline ends. This CDR3 spans 14 amino acids. Germline V gene lookup returns CDR1 SGHAT and CDR2 FQNNGV.